This note documents a single TCR beta chain sequence. The antigen remains unidentified. CDR1 is SNHLY, CDR2 FYNNEI, per germline. CDR3 length equals 11 residues. With 9 bases clipped from V and 6 bases from J, the junction kept 4 bases outside the gene matches. This specimen belongs to a study of T cell repertoires in cytomegalovirus infection. About the study: Selection of CMV epitopes for the study included recently identified HLA-C-restricted and well-studied HLA-B-restricted ones. A matching HLA type, together with CMV infection, was signaled by public TCR beta signatures. Overall study findings and caveats: Across the ex vivo response, the dominant clonotypes were HLA-C-restricted CMV-specific TCR beta clonotypes.

One entry per CDR3 protein, called by TCRdb with MiXCR from the reads. The table records nearly 700,000 distinct CDR3 sequences, around a third of them present only once. V and J are TRBV2 and TRBJ1-2, with TRBD1 matching over 7 bases. The starting material was cultured PBMCs, obtained from culture after CMV antigen stimulation. The TCR sequence derives from a human donor in good health (CMV status not recorded). Some clones in this sample may be carry-over from other donors' samples. CDR3 residues: CARKTGDGYTF. DNA of the CDR3: TGTGCCAGAAAAACAGGGGATGGCTACACCTTC.